This TCR beta chain was profiled in a study of cytomegalovirus exposure and HLA in healthy donors. General observations from the study: Subsequent analysis revealed that first-cohort TCR clusters tended to co-occur in the 100 to 150 validation repertoires. Many donors carried some public TCRs, although rarity characterized most TCR sequences.

The CDR3 sequence is 16 residues long. Trimming pared 0 bases from V and 7 bases from J, leaving 18 bases between. Looked up from germline, CDR1 is LGHNA and CDR2 is YSLEER. Regarding this clone: Its matching antigen is unknown.

TCRdb keeps only in-frame clones here, not all; method: immunoSEQ multiplex PCR. The data show about 98,000 clones, roughly 87% seen once. This receptor was identified in a man aged 18 to 29 in good health and CMV-seropositive. Sequencing was carried out using PBMCs. The rearrangement uses TRBV4-3 and TRBJ1-1, with TRBD1 as a possible D gene (5 bases). CDR3 in DNA: TGCGCCAGCAGCCAAGATATCGGCGGGGGGAGTCTTGAAGCTTTCTTT. It yields the protein CASSQDIGGGSLEAFF.